The 18 T cell receptor beta chains below all came from one sample that was sequenced in a study of tumor-infiltrating lymphocytes in primary liver carcinoma. Both RNA and DNA were isolated together from roughly 20-30 mg of bulk tissue that had not been sorted. Reverse transcription of about 500 ng total RNA with a constant-region primer produced TCR beta cDNA. ARM-PCR was slightly modified, and three nested multiplex PCR rounds with it gave rise to the TCR beta libraries. Researchers ran the first two PCR rounds for ten to eleven cycles each with TRBV1-TRBV30 forward primers and a C-beta reverse primer. Via MiXCR, TCRdb re-called the multiplex PCR reads, giving one row per CDR3 protein. This table holds roughly 120,000 distinct CDR3 sequences, around 70% found once. The sequenced sample consisted of tumor-adjacent normal liver tissue. These receptors were obtained from a woman aged 55-69 years with primary liver carcinoma and hepatitis B virus infection.

A note on this clonotype: Compared with germline, one end of the junction differs, possibly owing to a read error. The chain is built from TRBV10-3 and TRBJ1-2; TRBD1 might be the D (6 bases). Germline CDR1 and CDR2: ENHRY and SYGVKD. This CDR3 comprises 15 residues. CDR3: CATGLGALQGSGYTF. CDR3 nucleotide sequence: TGTGCCACTGGACTGGGGGCCCTCCAAGGTTCTGGCTACACTTTC.

Remarks on this clonotype: Germline is not matched at one junction end, which may reflect a read error. This sequence joins TRBV11-2 and TRBJ2-7; 7 bases align to TRBD2. CDR1 and CDR2 from the germline V gene are SGHAT and FQNNGV. The CDR3 consists of 18 residues. In nucleotides, the CDR3 is TGTGCCAGCACCTTAGATTGGGTCAGTCTAGCGGCTCCTTACGAGCAGTACTTC. Residues: CASTLDWVSLAAPYEQYF.

There are a few counts of this clonotype. One end of the junction is discordant with germline, which a read error may explain. V usage is TRBV11-2 and J usage is TRBJ2-3; 7 bases are a match to TRBD1. Germline V gives CDR1 SGHAT, CDR2 FQNNGV. The CDR3 runs 14 residues. CDR3 sequence (DNA): TGTGCCAGCAGCCGGCAGGGGGTAGGTGATACGCAGTACTTT. This gives the protein CASSRQGVGDTQYF.

The table lists this clonotype with a few counts. The chain couples TRBV28 to TRBJ1-3; D not resolved. This CDR3 region has 14 residues. From germline, CDR1 is MDHEN and CDR2 SYDVKM. V lost 2 bases to trimming and J lost 2 bases, with 7 bases between them. DNA of the CDR3: TGTGCCAGCAGTTTACTGGGAACTGGAAACACCATATATTTT. Translating it yields CASSLLGTGNTIYF.

As regards this clonotype: Its ends do not fully match the called genes, so a read error is possible. The genes are TRBV10-3 and TRBJ2-7, with D hard to call. CDR1 is ENHRY, CDR2 SYGVKD, per germline. The CDR3 length is 11 residues. The CDR3 nucleotides read TGTACCATCAGGCAAACCTACGAGCAGTACTTC. Translation: CTIRQTYEQYF.

A note on this clonotype: An end of the junction does not agree with germline; a read error may underlie this. The chain joins TRBV29-1 to TRBJ1-5, with TRBD1 as a possible D gene (6 bases). The CDR3 has 13 residues. The germline gives CDR1 SQVTM, CDR2 ANQGSEA. The CDR3 loop is CGVARDNNQLQHF. The DNA for the CDR3 is TGCGGCGTTGCACGGGACAACAATCAGCTCCAGCATTTT.

V is TRBV4-2 and J is TRBJ1-5; no reliable D call. The germline CDR1 and CDR2 sequences are LGHNA and YNFKEQ. The V and J ends lost 6 bases and 0 bases respectively, with 12 bases between them. The CDR3 is made up of 15 amino acids. The DNA for the CDR3 is TGTGCCAGCAGTCGGGTGGACGGTAGCAATCAGCCCCAGCATTTT. This codes for CASSRVDGSNQPQHF.

As concerns this clonotype: Germline is not matched at one junction end, which may reflect a read error. The gene calls are TRBV18 and TRBJ1-3, with a weak D call TRBD1 (5 bases). The CDR3 is made up of 15 amino acids. Per germline, CDR1 KGHSH and CDR2 LQKENI. CDR3 sequence: CASSPPSGTGKTIYF. DNA for the CDR3: TGTGCCAGCTCACCACCTTCAGGGACTGGAAAGACCATATATTTT.

About this clonotype: The CDR3 end shows no conserved phenylalanine or tryptophan, and so a read error is likely. The chain links TRBV6-1 to TRBJ2-3; 9 bases map to TRBD2. V lost 7 bases and J lost 6; bases outside the gene matches: 11. The CDR3 sequence is 15 residues long. Germline CDR1 reads MNHNS; CDR2 reads SASEGT. CDR3 residues: CASNTEIAGGDTQYL. The CDR3 region has the DNA TGTGCCAGCAATACTGAAATTGCGGGAGGGGATACGCAGTATCTT.

Comment on this clonotype: One end of the junction fails to match germline, which may point to a read error. V and J are TRBV5-1 and TRBJ2-7; D is possibly TRBD1 or TRBD2 (6 bases each). CDR3 length equals 13 residues. Germline-derived CDR1 and CDR2 are SGHRS and YFSETQ. The CDR3 is CASSLEGGHDQYF. The CDR3 DNA reads TGCGCCAGCAGCTTGGAGGGGGGCCACGATCAGTACTTC.

Concerning this clonotype: The junction does not match germline at one end; this may be a read error. The J gene is TRBJ2-7, the V gene TRBV29-1; no clear D gene. This CDR3 contains 16 residues. The germline V gene encodes CDR1 SQVTM and CDR2 ANQGSEA. CDR3: CSVGFFSAANIYEQYF. The CDR3 nucleotides are TGCAGCGTTGGTTTTTTTTCCGCGGCTAACATCTACGAGCAGTACTTT.

Many counts were recorded for this clonotype. The CDR3 protein is CATVRGTLRNEQYF. The CDR3, as DNA: TGTGCCACCGTCAGAGGAACTCTACGGAACGAGCAGTACTTC. The chain couples TRBV28 to TRBJ2-7; D ambiguous. Germline V gene data show CDR1 as MDHEN and CDR2 as SYDVKM. V dropped 10 bases and J dropped 5 bases, with 21 bases sitting between them. This CDR3 is 14 amino acids long.

As for this clonotype: A much larger clone lies one base from this, so it may be a read error. The V call is TRBV7-9, the J call TRBJ2-1, with 9 bases that match TRBD1. Germline assignment: CDR1 SEHNR and CDR2 FQNEAQ (reference sequence). This CDR3 has 16 amino acids. After removal of 5 bases from V and 5 bases from J, the junction contained 10 bases not matched to a gene. CDR3 sequence (DNA): TGTGCCAGCAGCCTCCGGGACAGGGTGGTGCACAATGAGCAGTTCTTC. Protein sequence: CASSLRDRVVHNEQFF.

The CDR3 is CARRLGGASTGELFF. CDR3 coding DNA: TGTGCCAGAAGATTGGGTGGGGCGAGCACCGGGGAGCTGTTTTTT. The chain joins TRBV28 to TRBJ2-2; D is perhaps TRBD1 (5 bases). The CDR3 extends over 15 amino acids. Trimming removed 9 bases from V and 4 bases from J, with 18 bases in between. Germline CDR1 reads MDHEN; CDR2 reads SYDVKM.

Note on this clonotype: The junction departs from the called germline gene at one end, perhaps through a read error. The gene calls are TRBV5-1 and TRBJ1-2; TRBD1 is a possible D gene (6 bases). The CDR3 sequence is 15 residues long. Per germline, CDR1 SGHRS and CDR2 YFSETQ. CDR3 protein: CASRPISDSNYGYAF. The DNA of the CDR3 is TGCGCCAGCAGACCCATTTCGGACAGCAACTATGGCTACGCCTTC. Drawing the rest from reference TRBV5-1 and TRBJ1-2, the complete variable domain is KAGVTQTPRYLIKTRGQQVTLSCSPISGHRSVSWYQQTPGQGLQFLFEYFSETQRNKGNFPGRFSGRQFSNSRSEMNVSTLELGDSALYLCASRPISDSNYGYAFGSGTRLTVV.

With respect to this clonotype: Compared with germline, one end of the junction differs, possibly owing to a read error. The chain employs TRBV11-2 and TRBJ2-1; 8 nucleotides align to TRBD2. The CDR3 covers 15 residues. Per the germline V gene, CDR1 is SGHAT and CDR2 is FQNNGV. The DNA for the CDR3 is TGTGCCAGCATCCGACTAGCGTCTGGATACAATGAGCAGTTATTC. Its translation: CASIRLASGYNEQLF.

Regarding this clonotype: The junction departs from the called germline gene at one end, perhaps through a read error. The chain recombines TRBV18 with TRBJ2-3; 8 nucleotides align to TRBD1. Germline V CDR1 and CDR2: KGHSH, LQKENI. CDR3 length equals 16 residues. CDR3 residues: CTSSPTGTGYTDTQYF. CDR3 sequence (DNA): TGTACCAGCTCCCCAACCGGGACAGGTTACACAGATACGCAGTATTTT. The variable domain in full, with the rest retrieved from reference TRBV18 and TRBJ2-3, is NAGVMQNPRHLVRRRGQEARLRCSPMKGHSHVYWYRQLPEEGLKFMVYLQKENIIDESGMPKERFSAEFPKEGPSILRIQQVVRGDSAAYFCTSSPTGTGYTDTQYFGPGTRLTVL.

As to this clonotype: Since no conserved phenylalanine or tryptophan closes the CDR3, a read error is the likely cause. The rearrangement uses TRBV11-2 and TRBJ1-5; maybe TRBD1 (5 bases). Germline V gene lookup returns CDR1 SGHAT and CDR2 FQNNGV. Trimming took 4 bases from V and 11 from J, leaving 15 bases between them. The CDR3 spans 13 residues. The DNA for the CDR3 is TGTGCCAGCAGCTCATTACGGGGCCAGTCCCAGCATATT. As protein: CASSSLRGQSQHI.